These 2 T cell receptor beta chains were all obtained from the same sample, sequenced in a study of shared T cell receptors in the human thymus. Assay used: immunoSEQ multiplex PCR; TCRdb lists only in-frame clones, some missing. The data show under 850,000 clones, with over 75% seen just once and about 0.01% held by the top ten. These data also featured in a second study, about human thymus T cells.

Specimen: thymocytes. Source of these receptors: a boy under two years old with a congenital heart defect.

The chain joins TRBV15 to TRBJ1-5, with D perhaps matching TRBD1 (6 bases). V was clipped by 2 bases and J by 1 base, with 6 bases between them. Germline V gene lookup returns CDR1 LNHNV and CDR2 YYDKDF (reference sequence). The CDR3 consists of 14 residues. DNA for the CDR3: TGTGCCACCAGCAGAACAGGGAGCAATCAGCCCCAGCATTTT. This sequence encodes CATSRTGSNQPQHF.

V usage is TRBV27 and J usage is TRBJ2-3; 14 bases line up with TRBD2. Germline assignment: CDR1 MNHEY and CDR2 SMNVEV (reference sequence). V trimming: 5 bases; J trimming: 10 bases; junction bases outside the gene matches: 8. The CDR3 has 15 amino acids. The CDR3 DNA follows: TGTGCCAGCAGTCCGACGACTAGCGGGAGGGCGTCGCAGTATTTT. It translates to CASSPTTSGRASQYF.